This note documents a single TCR beta chain sequence. This CDR3 is built from 14 residues. CDR1 is SGHRS, CDR2 YFSETQ, per germline. Unmatched junction bases numbered 3, after V lost 4 bases and J lost 3 bases. This record comes from a study of blood T cell repertoires in COVID-19. The method was immunoSEQ multiplex PCR; TCRdb's version includes in-frame clones alone and lacks a portion of them. The sample yields some 200,000 clones, roughly 84% seen once. The chain links TRBV5-1 to TRBJ2-3; 9 positions agree with TRBD1. This TCR was sampled from a man aged 25-40 years in a cohort exposed to, infected with or recovered from COVID-19 (not recorded which). Sequenced input: PBMCs or T cells enriched from blood (not recorded which). CDR3 sequence: CASSPGQGTDTQYF. CDR3 bases: TGCGCCAGCAGCCCCGGACAGGGGACAGATACGCAGTATTTT.